The 10 T cell receptor beta chains below all came from one sample that was sequenced in a study of T cell responses to AZD1222 COVID-19 vaccine. Repertoires were generated with immunoSEQ multiplex PCR, while TCRdb's copy carries only in-frame clones and drops some. The repertoire holds 72,000 or so clones, with about nine tenths as singletons. Sequenced material: peripheral blood, taken 28 days after the second AZD1222 dose. These receptors all stem from an adult who received the AZD1222 COVID-19 vaccine.

This clone was seen just once. The chain recombines TRBV5-5 with TRBJ2-5; TRBD1 agrees at 8 bases. Germline CDR1 reads SGHKS; CDR2 reads YYEKEE (reference sequence). The CDR3 has 15 amino acids. V lost 3 bases to trimming and J lost 5 bases; unmatched junction nucleotides: 9. The CDR3 protein is CASSWTGTRRETQYF. Here the CDR3 DNA reads TGTGCCAGCAGCTGGACAGGGACGAGGCGTGAGACCCAGTACTTC.

The rearrangement joins TRBV29-1 to TRBJ1-4; D is unclear. Per the germline V gene, CDR1 is SQVTM and CDR2 is ANQGSEA. The CDR3 has 12 residues. The V end was cut by 7 bases, the J end by 2 bases, with 8 bases between. The CDR3 DNA follows: TGCAGCGCGGGGAGCACTAATGAAAAACTGTTTTTT. Residues: CSAGSTNEKLFF.

The chain is built from TRBV5-6 and TRBJ2-7; D gene uncertain. CDR1 is SGHDT, CDR2 YYEEEE, per germline. The CDR3 length is 14 residues. The germline V and J ends were trimmed by 4 bases and 0 bases, with 11 bases remaining between them. CDR3 in DNA: TGTGCCAGCAGCAATCCGGCTAGCTCCTACGAGCAGTACTTC. It codes for CASSNPASSYEQYF.

The CDR3 DNA reads TGCGCCAGCAGCTTGGCCCGGGACCCGGGGGGATATGGCTACACCTTC. Translation gives CASSLARDPGGYGYTF. V usage is TRBV5-1 and J usage is TRBJ1-2; perhaps TRBD1 as D (5 bases). The CDR3 covers 16 residues. V lost 0 bases to trimming and J lost 5 bases, with 17 bases between them. Germline V gene sequence: CDR1 SGHRS, CDR2 YFSETQ.

The chain carries TRBV5-5 and TRBJ2-7, with 10 bases aligning to TRBD1. CDR3 length: 15 amino acids. Germline CDR1 and CDR2: SGHKS and YYEKEE (reference sequence). V dropped 4 bases and J dropped 0; count of bases not matched to a gene: 4. CDR3 DNA: TGTGCCAGCAGCCTGGGACAGGGGTCCTCCTACGAGCAGTACTTC. As protein: CASSLGQGSSYEQYF.

CDR3: CASRNYQDGYGYTF. The CDR3 nucleotides read TGTGCCAGCAGAAATTACCAGGACGGCTATGGCTACACCTTC. The chain links TRBV28 to TRBJ1-2; D gene unclear. Germline CDR1 and CDR2: MDHEN and SYDVKM. This CDR3 has 14 residues. The V end was cut by 6 bases, the J end by 4 bases, with 15 bases between.

This clone was recorded once. This chain connects TRBV11-2 to TRBJ1-1, with D unresolved. The germline V gene encodes CDR1 SGHAT and CDR2 FQNNGV. The CDR3 is 12 amino acids. V lost 3 bases and J lost 4, with 6 bases in between. The DNA for the CDR3 is TGTGCCAGCAGCTTTTGGGGCACTGAAGCTTTCTTT. Protein product: CASSFWGTEAFF.

The chain carries TRBV19 and TRBJ1-2; a weak D match, TRBD1 (6 bases). The CDR3 is 14 amino acids. Germline CDR1 and CDR2: LNHDA and SQIVND (reference sequence). The V gene lost 1 base and the J gene lost 7 bases, with 13 bases spanning the gap. As DNA, the CDR3 is TGTGCCAGTAGTATAGGGCAGGGGAGTGGTGGCTACACCTTC. Amino acids: CASSIGQGSGGYTF.

This clone was seen only once. This chain uses TRBV5-5 with TRBJ2-7, with 9 bases identical to TRBD2. The trim removed 1 base at V and 3 bases at J, leaving 8 bases unmatched. The germline V gene has CDR1 SGHKS and CDR2 YYEKEE (reference sequence). The CDR3 runs to 16 residues. Here the CDR3 DNA reads TGTGCCAGCAGCTTGAGGGGGCTAGCGGGGAACTACGAGCAGTACTTC. Translated: CASSLRGLAGNYEQYF.

This clone was counted between two and nine times. This chain connects TRBV6-5 to TRBJ1-5, with TRBD1 as a possible D gene (5 bases). Trimming shortened V by 8 bases and J by 3 bases, and 11 bases separated the two germline ends. CDR3 length: 13 residues. CDR1 MNHEY and CDR2 SVGAGI come from the germline V gene. The CDR3, as DNA: TGTGCCAGCCAACCAGGGTACAATCAGCCCCAGCATTTT. It specifies CASQPGYNQPQHF.